This T cell receptor (beta chain) comes out of a study of blood T cells in healthy people across ages. Study-wide findings and caveats: As naive T cell percentage varied, TCR beta diversity correlated strongly with it. Donor CMV status, an unknown factor, possibly confounded changes in expanded clonotypes. Long-lived donors exceeded aged donors in naive CD4+ cells and diversity. In older individuals, TCR beta diversity per million T cells was lower, falling roughly linearly with age.

The J segment lost 1 base and the V segment lost 6 bases, leaving 6 bases of the junction unmatched. Germline V gives CDR1 LGHDT, CDR2 YNNKEL (reference sequence). CDR3 size: 16 residues. With a J-beta primer mix and a sample-barcoded 5' primer, a second PCR ran about 7 to 12 cycles. TCRdb independently ran MiXCR on the 5' RACE reads; one entry per CDR3 protein. The table has about 730,000 distinct CDR3 sequences, about 40% seen once. As to this clonotype: The antigen is unknown.

The sequencing sample was made of blood. This clonotype originated in a woman aged 55-75 years in good health. This chain uses TRBV3-1 with TRBJ2-3; 11 nucleotides match TRBD2. The CDR3 bases are TGTGCCAGCAGTCATAAACTAGCGGGGGGCACAGATACGCAGTATTTT. Protein: CASSHKLAGGTDTQYF.